This T cell receptor (beta chain) came from a study of shared clonotypes between healthy human individuals. Turning to the study itself: CD4 naive and CD4 memory each took three plates per donor, while CD8 naive took two and CD8 memory one.

In regard to this clone: Its cognate antigen is unknown.

The CDR3 is 15 residues long. Germline CDR1 and CDR2: MNHEY and SMNVEV (reference sequence). The V gene lost 0 bases and the J gene lost 2 bases, with 10 bases spanning the gap. The study's findings and limits: Clonotype sharing levels among donors were expected to vary with sequencing depth.

Over several immunoSEQ plates, each subset's genomic DNA was distributed in even portions. The DNA input per sorted-subset replicate PCR was 150 to 200 ng, corresponding to some 30,000 T cell genomes. The protocol was immunoSEQ multiplex PCR, while the TCRdb copy is restricted to in-frame clones and leaves out a portion. The sample carries some 2.1 million clones, 85% to 95% recorded once. Material: naive CD4+ T cells sorted from blood. Subset denoted: CD45RA+ positively selected. The receptor comes from a man aged 18-30 years in good health. This sequence joins TRBV27 and TRBJ2-5; D might be TRBD1 or TRBD2, each matching 5 bases. The CDR3 loop reads CASSLSRGDQETQYF. In DNA form, the CDR3 reads TGTGCCAGCAGTTTATCTCGGGGCGATCAAGAGACCCAGTACTTC.